A single sample gave rise to the 10 T cell receptor beta chains below, sequenced in a study of blood T cells in healthy people across ages (dated by TCRdb to between 2014 and 2017). Receptor libraries were prepared by 5' RACE. Sequencing used an Illumina HiSeq 2500. The second PCR ran for roughly 7 to 11 cycles and used a J-beta primer mix along with a sample-barcoded 5' primer. TCRdb took the public reads, trimmed them with fastp at Q25, ran MiXCR for clone calling and kept in-frame beta chains. Each CDR3 protein gets just one entry, which takes the most common genes and DNA from the rows behind it. Within this sample are about 800,000 distinct CDR3 sequences, with approximately 25% of them counted one time only. The ten most abundant clones make up under 4.5% of the sample. These data were also filed under a second study, of T cells of mothers and their children.

The sequenced material came from blood. The receptor set was obtained from a boy between 10 and 17 years old in good health.

This clonotype has more than one count but fewer than ten. The chain couples TRBV28 to TRBJ2-7; no clear D gene. Per germline, CDR1 MDHEN and CDR2 SYDVKM. There are 12 residues in the CDR3. V lost 5 bases and J lost 2, with 7 bases in between. The CDR3 DNA sequence: TGTGCCAGCAGTGCAGTCACCTACGAGCAGTACTTC. Translated, it gives CASSAVTYEQYF.

This clonotype was seen a few times. The CDR3 loop is CASSSEALGTEAFF. The DNA for the CDR3 is TGTGCCAGCAGTTCGGAGGCGCTGGGCACTGAAGCTTTCTTT. The chain links TRBV6-6 to TRBJ1-1; no clear D. V lost 4 bases and J lost 4, with 13 bases in between. This CDR3 spans 14 amino acids. Germline V gene lookup returns CDR1 MNHNY and CDR2 SVGAGI (reference sequence).

The V gene is TRBV12-3 or TRBV12-4, the J gene TRBJ2-5, with TRBD2 identical over 12 bases. The CDR3 totals 16 residues. The J segment lost 5 bases and the V segment lost 2 bases, leaving 6 bases of the junction unmatched. The DNA of the CDR3 is TGTGCCAGCAGTTTACCGACTAGCGGGAGTAGGGAGACCCAGTACTTC. It yields the protein CASSLPTSGSRETQYF.

The rearrangement joins TRBV6-5 to TRBJ2-5; D is ambiguous. Looked up from germline, CDR1 is MNHEY and CDR2 is SVGAGI. The CDR3 covers 14 residues. V lost 7 bases, J lost 2 bases, and 14 bases lay in between. This chain's CDR3 is CASKRRRNQETQYF. The CDR3 DNA is TGTGCCAGCAAAAGGCGGCGGAATCAAGAGACCCAGTACTTC.

This clonotype was seen a handful of times. The chain couples TRBV5-6 to TRBJ1-5; D is unresolved. Germline V CDR1 and CDR2: SGHDT, YYEEEE. The CDR3 sequence is 13 residues long. V shed 0 bases and J shed 7 bases, with 8 bases lying between them. CDR3 coding DNA: TGTGCCAGCAGCTTGGGGTCCACGCAGCCCCAGCATTTT. This encodes CASSLGSTQPQHF.

The rearrangement uses TRBV20-1 and TRBJ1-2; no clear D gene. The V end was cut by 6 bases, the J end by 1 base, with 15 bases between. The CDR3 spans 14 residues. Looked up from germline, CDR1 is DFQATT and CDR2 is SNEGSKA (reference sequence). CDR3 DNA sequence: TGCAGTGCGTCGCCCTCCGGGTTTAACTATGGCTACACCTTC. Its protein is CSASPSGFNYGYTF.

This clonotype was observed a few times. The chain combines TRBV25-1 with TRBJ1-4, with D unclear. V was shortened by 6 bases and J by 8 bases, with 19 bases between the two germline ends. CDR1 MGHDK and CDR2 SYGVNS come from the germline V gene. This CDR3 spans 15 amino acids. CDR3 amino acids: CASSRSTGRREKLFF. The DNA for the CDR3 is TGTGCCAGCAGCCGGTCCACGGGGAGAAGAGAAAAACTGTTTTTT.

The chain combines TRBV6-2 or TRBV6-3 with TRBJ2-1; D is uncertain. The CDR3 is made up of 15 amino acids. Germline V gene sequence: CDR1 MNHEY, CDR2 SVGEGT. V was clipped by 6 bases and J by 4 bases, with 16 bases between them. Here the CDR3 DNA reads TGTGCCAGCAGCCACGGCCTCTGGATATACAATGAGCAGTTCTTC. Translation gives CASSHGLWIYNEQFF.

This sequence joins TRBV3-1 and TRBJ1-3; D remains unclear. Trimming pared 1 base from V and 4 bases from J, leaving 8 bases between. The germline V gene has CDR1 LGHDT and CDR2 YNNKEL (reference sequence). The CDR3 is 14 amino acids. CDR3 nucleotide sequence: TGTGCCAGCAGCCAAGCCCTAAAGGGAAACACCATATATTTT. Its translation: CASSQALKGNTIYF.

This rearrangement joins TRBV7-2 to TRBJ1-5; perhaps TRBD1 as D (6 bases). The V gene lost 5 bases and the J gene lost 7 bases, with 15 bases spanning the gap. The CDR3 extends over 14 amino acids. Germline V gene sequence: CDR1 SGHTA, CDR2 FQGNSA. As DNA, the CDR3 is TGTGCCAGCAGCCCAGGCGGACAGTCCCAGCCCCAGCATTTT. Translated, it gives CASSPGGQSQPQHF.